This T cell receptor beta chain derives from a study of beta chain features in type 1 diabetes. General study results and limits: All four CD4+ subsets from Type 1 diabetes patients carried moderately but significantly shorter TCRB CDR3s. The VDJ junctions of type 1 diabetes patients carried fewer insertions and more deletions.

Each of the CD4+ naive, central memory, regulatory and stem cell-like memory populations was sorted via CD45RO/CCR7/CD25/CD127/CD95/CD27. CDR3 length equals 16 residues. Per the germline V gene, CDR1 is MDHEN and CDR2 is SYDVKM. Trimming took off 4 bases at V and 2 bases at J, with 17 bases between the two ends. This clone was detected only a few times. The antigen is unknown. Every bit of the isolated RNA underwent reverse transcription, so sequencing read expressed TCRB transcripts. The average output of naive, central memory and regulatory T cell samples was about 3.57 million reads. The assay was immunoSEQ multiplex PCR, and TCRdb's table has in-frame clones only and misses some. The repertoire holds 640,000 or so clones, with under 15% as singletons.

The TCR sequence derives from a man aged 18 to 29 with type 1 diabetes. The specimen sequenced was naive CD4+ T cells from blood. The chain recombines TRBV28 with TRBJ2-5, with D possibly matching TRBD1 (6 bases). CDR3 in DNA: TGTGCCAGCAGTTCTCTGGGTGGGACACTACAAGAGACCCAGTACTTC. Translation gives CASSSLGGTLQETQYF.